Listed here is a single TCR beta chain. Germline CDR1 reads SGHRS; CDR2 reads YFSETQ. There are 16 residues in the CDR3. V was cut by 0 bases and J by 2 bases, with 14 bases left in between. The table came from immunoSEQ multiplex PCR; TCRdb's copy has only in-frame clones and leaves some out. The data hold about 480,000 clones, with 79% observed a single time. All donors qualified as healthy HIV-negative adults and had experienced no recent acute infections or vaccinations. The sample belongs to a study of shared clonotypes between healthy human individuals. The V call is TRBV5-1, the J call TRBJ1-1; the D gene is possibly TRBD1 (5 bases). The sequenced sample consisted of PBMCs. This receptor was identified in a woman aged 40 to 50 in good health. Some clones in this sample may be carry-over from other donors' samples. CDR3 sequence reads: CASSLESGRDNTEAFF. Here the CDR3 DNA reads TGCGCCAGCAGCTTGGAATCGGGCAGGGATAACACTGAAGCTTTCTTT.